Listed below are T cell receptor beta chains from one sample, sequenced in a study of PD-L1 blockade in urothelial cancer. TCRdb's table, derived via immunoSEQ multiplex PCR, lists solely in-frame clones and lacks some. This sample has around 71,000 clones; approximately 80% occur once, and the top ten carry roughly 6.6%. The sequencing used PBMCs, collected around atezolizumab (anti-PD-L1) treatment. Receptors were obtained from a man aged 35 to 55 with urothelial cancer. Both conserved end residues are part of each CDR3. D genes are given only for firm matches. The size of a clone is reported for some rows only, either as once, few or many, or as a class for expanded clones.

NA,TRBJ2-1,TRBV7-2,NA,TGTGCCAGCAGCTTCGACGCTAGCGTTTACAATGAGCAGTTCTTC,CASSFDASVYNEQFF
NA,TRBJ2-1,TRBV25-1,TRBD2,TGTGCCAGCAGTGATAGCGGGCGAAACTACAATGAGCAGTTCTTC,CASSDSGRNYNEQFF
few,TRBJ2-1,TRBV7-7,TRBD1,TGTGCTAGCAGCTTAGTAGGCGGACAGGGCAATGAGCAGTTCTTC,CASSLVGGQGNEQFF
NA,TRBJ1-4,TRBV28,NA,TGTGCCAGCCGGGGGGAGGCAGGGAAGAGGGATGAAAAACTGTTTTTT,CASRGEAGKRDEKLFF
NA,TRBJ1-1,TRBV4-1,NA,TGCGCCAGCAGGAATCGGGAGATTGTGAACACTGAAGCTTTCTTT,CASRNREIVNTEAFF
NA,TRBJ1-1,TRBV4-3,NA,TGCGCCAGCAGCCAAGATTGGAGACCGAACACTGAAGCTTTCTTT,CASSQDWRPNTEAFF
once,TRBJ2-6,TRBV30,TRBD1,TGTGCCTGGAGTGTACCGCGACAGGGAACTGGGGCCAACGTCCTGACTTTC,CAWSVPRQGTGANVLTF
few,TRBJ2-1,TRBV7-8,TRBD2,TGTGCCAGCAGTCATCAAAGCGGGGTGGCCTACAATGAGCAGTTCTTC,CASSHQSGVAYNEQFF
NA,TRBJ2-7,TRBV30,NA,TGTGCCTGGACCGGGGGATTGGCCTACGAGCAGTACTTC,CAWTGGLAYEQYF
NA,TRBJ2-5,TRBV28,TRBD1,TGTGCCAGCAGACGACAGGGGGGGGGCCGAGAGACCCAGTACTTC,CASRRQGGGRETQYF
few,TRBJ2-1,TRBV30,TRBD1,TGTGCCCAACAGGGGGGTAATGAGCAGTTCTTC,CAQQGGNEQFF
once,TRBJ1-2,TRBV28,NA,TGTGCCAGCAGTTTATACAGGTTTGATGGCTACACCTTC,CASSLYRFDGYTF
NA,TRBJ2-1,TRBV7-9,NA,TGTGCCAGCAGGATGCAGGGGCAGAGGAGCTCCTACAATGAGCAGTTCTTC,CASRMQGQRSSYNEQFF
NA,TRBJ2-1,TRBV9,NA,TGTGCCAGCAGCGTATTTAGCGGCGAAGGGAATGAGCAGTTCTTC,CASSVFSGEGNEQFF
NA,TRBJ2-7,TRBV5-5,NA,TGTGCCAGCAGCTTATCAGCCTACGAGCAGTACTTC,CASSLSAYEQYF
NA,TRBJ1-4,TRBV10-3,NA,TGTGCCATCAGCCCTACAGGGCCCACTAATGAAAAACTGTTTTTT,CAISPTGPTNEKLFF
NA,TRBJ2-2,TRBV5-4,NA,TGTGCCAGCAGCCAAGGAGATCAGACCGGGGAGCTGTTTTTT,CASSQGDQTGELFF
once,TRBJ1-5,TRBV4-1,NA,TGCGCCAGCAGCCAAGTCCCTATCAGGGGATTGAATCAGCCCCAGCATTTT,CASSQVPIRGLNQPQHF
NA,TRBJ1-5,TRBV18,NA,TGTGCCAGCTCACCAAGGAAGGGGGATAGTCAGCCCCAGCATTTT,CASSPRKGDSQPQHF
NA,TRBJ2-3,TRBV5-8,TRBD2,TGTGCCAGCAGCTGGGGACTAGAACCGACCACAGATACGCAGTATTTT,CASSWGLEPTTDTQYF
NA,TRBJ2-1,TRBV7-9,TRBD1,TGTGCCAGCAGCTTAGCCGGGACAGGAAACAATGAGCAGTTCTTC,CASSLAGTGNNEQFF